This note documents a single TCR beta chain sequence. Those enrolled, adults aged roughly 18 to 89 years, came from about 24 US areas. These data originate in a study of blood T cell repertoires in COVID-19. Study background: Samples taken during acute and convalescent COVID-19 were collected in the United States, Italy and Spain.

Sequenced by immunoSEQ multiplex PCR; TCRdb stores in-frame clones only, minus some. The sample yields about 140,000 clones, 80% to 90% seen once. The trim removed 3 bases at V and 0 bases at J, leaving 8 bases unmatched. CDR3 size: 16 residues. CDR1 and CDR2 from the germline V gene are DFQATT and SNEGSKA (reference sequence). The specimen sequenced was PBMCs or T cells enriched from blood (not recorded which). This TCR derives from a man aged 55 to 70 who had recovered from COVID-19. The chain has TRBV20-1 and TRBJ1-3; the match to TRBD1 covers 7 bases. The CDR3 sequence: CSASAPSGGSGNTIYF. CDR3 DNA sequence: TGCAGTGCTAGTGCCCCTTCAGGGGGCTCTGGAAACACCATATATTTT.